A selection of T cell receptor beta chains follows, all from one sample in a study of cytomegalovirus exposure and HLA in healthy donors. Libraries were prepared by immunoSEQ multiplex PCR; TCRdb keeps only in-frame clonotypes and omits some of them. The sample holds 180,000 or so clones; roughly 86% are singletons and the top ten take roughly 7%. Sample: PBMCs. All receptors come from a young man in good health and CMV-seropositive. Each CDR3 is given with its conserved first and last residue. The D gene is left open where the match is weak. The size entry is marked missing in some rows and otherwise reads once, few, many or a size class.

j_call: TRBJ2-4; d_call: -; clone_size: -; cdr3_length: 13; v_call: TRBV30; cdr3_aa: CSWQDLAKNIQYF; cdr3_nt: TGTTCGTGGCAGGATCTAGCCAAAAACATTCAGTACTTC
j_call: TRBJ1-4; d_call: -; clone_size: -; cdr3_length: 16; v_call: TRBV5-1; cdr3_aa: CASSLTGTATNEKLFF; cdr3_nt: TGCGCCAGCAGCTTGACAGGGACGGCAACTAATGAAAAACTGTTTTTT
j_call: TRBJ2-5; d_call: -; clone_size: -; cdr3_length: 15; v_call: TRBV5-1; cdr3_aa: CASSSSTGTQETQYF; cdr3_nt: TGCGCCAGCAGCTCCTCGACAGGGACTCAAGAGACCCAGTACTTC
j_call: TRBJ2-3; d_call: TRBD1; clone_size: -; cdr3_length: 15; v_call: TRBV13; cdr3_aa: CASSTRTGGADTQYF; cdr3_nt: TGTGCCAGCAGCACAAGGACAGGGGGCGCAGATACGCAGTATTTT
j_call: TRBJ1-2; d_call: -; clone_size: -; cdr3_length: 13; v_call: TRBV6-5; cdr3_aa: CASTPGPNYGYTF; cdr3_nt: TGTGCCAGCACCCCGGGACCGAACTATGGCTACACCTTC
j_call: TRBJ2-6; d_call: -; clone_size: -; cdr3_length: 17; v_call: TRBV9; cdr3_aa: CASSVVAKGSGANVLTF; cdr3_nt: TGTGCCAGCAGCGTAGTCGCCAAGGGATCTGGGGCCAACGTCCTGACTTTC
j_call: TRBJ2-7; d_call: -; clone_size: -; cdr3_length: 15; v_call: TRBV7-2; cdr3_aa: CASSLVADAAYEQYF; cdr3_nt: TGTGCCAGCAGCTTAGTAGCAGACGCCGCCTACGAGCAGTACTTC
j_call: TRBJ1-5; d_call: -; clone_size: -; cdr3_length: 13; v_call: TRBV27; cdr3_aa: CASSFRGGQPQHF; cdr3_nt: TGTGCCAGCAGTTTTAGGGGAGGTCAGCCCCAGCATTTT
j_call: TRBJ2-1; d_call: TRBD1; clone_size: -; cdr3_length: 14; v_call: TRBV7-6; cdr3_aa: CASSLGVDRDKWIF; cdr3_nt: TGTGCCAGCAGCTTAGGGGTCGACAGGGACAAATGGATCTTC
j_call: TRBJ1-5; d_call: -; clone_size: few; cdr3_length: 13; v_call: TRBV2; cdr3_aa: CASGQGSNQPQHF; cdr3_nt: TGTGCCAGCGGGCAGGGTAGCAATCAGCCCCAGCATTTT
j_call: TRBJ1-3; d_call: -; clone_size: once; cdr3_length: 11; v_call: TRBV11-1; cdr3_aa: CASSLGNTIYF; cdr3_nt: TGTGCCAGCAGCCTGGGAAACACCATATATTTT
j_call: TRBJ1-1; d_call: -; clone_size: -; cdr3_length: 12; v_call: TRBV2; cdr3_aa: CASEAGLTEAFF; cdr3_nt: TGTGCCAGTGAAGCGGGATTGACTGAAGCTTTCTTT
j_call: TRBJ2-7; d_call: TRBD1; clone_size: -; cdr3_length: 14; v_call: TRBV5-1; cdr3_aa: CASSLGTGLHEQYF; cdr3_nt: TGCGCCAGCAGCTTGGGGACAGGGTTACACGAGCAGTACTTC
j_call: TRBJ2-5; d_call: -; clone_size: -; cdr3_length: 13; v_call: TRBV28; cdr3_aa: CASSLLTGETQYF; cdr3_nt: TGTGCCAGCAGTTTATTAACGGGGGAGACCCAGTACTTC
j_call: TRBJ2-6; d_call: -; clone_size: -; cdr3_length: 15; v_call: TRBV7-3; cdr3_aa: CASRPQGSGANVLTF; cdr3_nt: TGTGCCAGCAGACCGCAGGGCTCTGGGGCCAACGTCCTGACTTTC
j_call: TRBJ1-2; d_call: -; clone_size: few; cdr3_length: 15; v_call: TRBV28; cdr3_aa: CASSFPVGAGSGYTF; cdr3_nt: TGTGCCAGCAGTTTCCCCGTTGGGGCAGGGTCTGGCTACACCTTC
j_call: TRBJ2-7; d_call: TRBD2; clone_size: -; cdr3_length: 15; v_call: TRBV15; cdr3_aa: CATSTSSGIPYEQYF; cdr3_nt: TGTGCCACCAGCACGTCTAGCGGGATTCCCTACGAGCAGTACTTC
j_call: TRBJ1-1; d_call: -; clone_size: -; cdr3_length: 13; v_call: TRBV18; cdr3_aa: CASSPEIQTEAFF; cdr3_nt: TGTGCCAGCTCACCCGAGATCCAGACTGAAGCTTTCTTT
j_call: TRBJ2-1; d_call: TRBD1; clone_size: -; cdr3_length: 16; v_call: TRBV30; cdr3_aa: CAWRGPPGQLYNEQFF; cdr3_nt: TGTGCCTGGAGAGGCCCACCGGGACAGCTCTACAATGAGCAGTTCTTC
j_call: TRBJ2-3; d_call: TRBD2; clone_size: -; cdr3_length: 17; v_call: TRBV5-4; cdr3_aa: CASSLPAGGRQGDTQYF; cdr3_nt: TGTGCCAGCAGCTTACCAGCGGGGGGGCGTCAGGGAGATACGCAGTATTTT
j_call: TRBJ2-7; d_call: -; clone_size: -; cdr3_length: 14; v_call: TRBV14; cdr3_aa: CASRVTGPSYEQYF; cdr3_nt: TGTGCCAGCAGAGTGACCGGCCCCTCCTACGAGCAGTACTTC